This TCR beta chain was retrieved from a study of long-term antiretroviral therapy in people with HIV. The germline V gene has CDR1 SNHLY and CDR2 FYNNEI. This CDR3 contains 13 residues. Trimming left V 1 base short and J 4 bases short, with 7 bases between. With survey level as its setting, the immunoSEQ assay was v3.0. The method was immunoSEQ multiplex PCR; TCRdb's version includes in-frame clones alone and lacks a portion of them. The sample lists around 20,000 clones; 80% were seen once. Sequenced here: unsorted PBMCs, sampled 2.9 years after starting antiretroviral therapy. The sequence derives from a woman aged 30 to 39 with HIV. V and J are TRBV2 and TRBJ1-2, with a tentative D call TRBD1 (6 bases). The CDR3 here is CASSEEDSYGYTF. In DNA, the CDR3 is TGTGCCAGCAGTGAAGAGGACAGCTATGGCTACACCTTC.